This TCR beta chain derives from a study of T-cell memory formation after mild COVID-19. Study details: Largely donor-specific TCR clusters were found. Study results and limitations: Contracting clones, day 15 to 85, had balanced CD4/CD8, and later expanders favored CD4+. Pre-infection memory carried some responding clones, suggesting that cross-reactive memory joined.

This clonotype turned up a few times. Its antigen remains unidentified. From the 5' RACE reads, TCRdb called clonotypes with MiXCR, one entry per CDR3 protein. The table shows about 560,000 distinct CDR3 sequences, with approximately 19% occurring only once. The CDR3 is 12 amino acids. V was cut by 4 bases and J by 5 bases, with 9 bases left in between. CDR1 is LNHDA, CDR2 SQIVND, per germline (reference sequence). This clonotype was obtained from an adult woman who had mild COVID-19 (a few samples of this study predate the infection). Cell type and time point are not known. Material: PBMCs or a T cell subset sorted from them (not recorded which). The chain has TRBV19 and TRBJ2-7; D is undetermined. CDR3 in amino acids: CASSSRWNEQYF. In DNA form, the CDR3 reads TGTGCCAGTAGTAGCAGGTGGAACGAGCAGTACTTC.